This TCR beta chain was captured by sequencing in a study of T cells after yellow fever vaccination. Germline CDR1 and CDR2: ENHRY and SYGVKD. With 3 bases removed from V and 1 base from J, the gap between germline ends came to 5 bases. The CDR3 extends over 13 amino acids. This clonotype was observed at least ten times. TCR cDNA, made by 5'RACE template switching, carried an added universal primer site and UMIs. TCRdb called the 5' RACE reads again in MiXCR, with one record for every CDR3 protein. Altogether under 300,000 distinct CDR3 sequences are present, roughly 13% being singletons, with the ten largest covering roughly 0.5%.

This material consisted of CD4+ T cells sorted from PBMCs, taken 45 days after the yellow fever booster vaccination. J is TRBJ2-3 and V is TRBV10-3; D not certain. This receptor was identified in a man between 25 and 39 years old who received the YFV17D yellow fever vaccine. The CDR3 nucleotides are TGTGCCATCAGTGAAACTGGCACAGATACGCAGTATTTT. This gives the protein CAISETGTDTQYF.